One sample yielded the 21 T cell receptor beta chains listed below, sequenced in a study of OX40 agonist ivuxolimab in advanced cancers. Produced via immunoSEQ multiplex PCR; TCRdb's table is partial and in-frame only. The sample has fewer than 80,000 clones; around 80% are singletons. The sequences come from CD4+ or CD8+ T cells sorted from blood, collected in a trial of the OX40 agonist ivuxolimab. The receptor set was obtained from an adult with an advanced solid tumor such as melanoma, head and neck, liver or kidney cancer.

The chain employs TRBV7-8 and TRBJ1-5; D ambiguous. V lost 5 bases and J lost 2, with 13 bases in between. This CDR3 is built from 15 residues. Germline V gene lookup returns CDR1 SGHVS and CDR2 FQNEAQ. This chain's CDR3 is CASSPYGEGNQPQHF. The CDR3 DNA follows: TGTGCCAGCAGCCCCTACGGCGAGGGCAATCAGCCCCAGCATTTT.

This clone was observed a single time. The rearrangement uses TRBV5-5 and TRBJ1-1; 10 nucleotides align to TRBD1. The trim removed 0 bases at V and 11 bases at J, leaving 13 bases unmatched. Per the germline V gene, CDR1 is SGHKS and CDR2 is YYEKEE (reference sequence). The length of the CDR3 is 16 residues. The CDR3 coding sequence is TGTGCCAGCAGCTTGGCCACAGGACAGGGGGTTTTTGGGGCTTTCTTT. Its translation is CASSLATGQGVFGAFF.

This clone was detected a few times. The chain links TRBV28 to TRBJ1-1, with 8 bases matching TRBD1. The CDR3 runs 17 residues. With V trimmed by 4 bases and J by 4 bases, 14 bases remained unmatched. Germline V lookup: CDR1 MDHEN, CDR2 SYDVKM. CDR3 amino acids: CASSSLLTGQGGTEAFF. The DNA for the CDR3 is TGTGCCAGCAGTTCCCTTTTAACTGGACAGGGTGGCACTGAAGCTTTCTTT.

This chain connects TRBV2 to TRBJ2-3, with D uncertain. CDR3 length: 12 amino acids. Deletions cut 6 bases from V and 0 bases from J, with 4 bases between. Per the germline V gene, CDR1 is SNHLY and CDR2 is FYNNEI. CDR3 DNA: TGTGCCAGCAGCATAAGCACAGATACGCAGTATTTT. As protein: CASSISTDTQYF.

This clone showed up just once. The V gene is TRBV19, the J gene TRBJ2-4, with 8 bases lining up with TRBD1. CDR3 length: 15 amino acids. Per germline, CDR1 LNHDA and CDR2 SQIVND (reference sequence). The junction had 12 bases not matched to a gene; V was cut back by 4 bases and J by 10 bases. CDR3 in amino acids: CASSTGQGVVGIQYF. In nucleotides, the CDR3 is TGTGCCAGTAGTACCGGACAGGGTGTTGTGGGAATTCAGTACTTC.

The chain recombines TRBV18 with TRBJ1-4; no definite D call. From germline, CDR1 is KGHSH and CDR2 LQKENI. Trimming cost V 2 bases and J 6 bases, with 19 bases left between them. This CDR3 spans 17 amino acids. In DNA, the CDR3 is TGTGCCAGCTCACCAGACGGCGGCGGAATAAGATATGAAAAACTGTTTTTT. Translating gives CASSPDGGGIRYEKLFF. The full variable domain, with the rest looked up from reference TRBV18 and TRBJ1-4, is NAGVMQNPRHLVRRRGQEARLRCSPMKGHSHVYWYRQLPEEGLKFMVYLQKENIIDESGMPKERFSAEFPKEGPSILRIQQVVRGDSAAYFCASSPDGGGIRYEKLFFGSGTQLSVL.

This chain uses TRBV5-1 with TRBJ1-4; 8 bases are a match to TRBD1. From germline, CDR1 is SGHRS and CDR2 YFSETQ. The CDR3 has 18 residues. Trimming cost V 0 bases and J 4 bases; bases outside gene matches: 11. The CDR3 nucleotides read TGCGCCAGCAGCTTGGAGTCCCCAGGGGGCCTTATTAATGAAAAACTGTTTTTT. Residues: CASSLESPGGLINEKLFF.

V is TRBV19 and J is TRBJ2-7; D tentatively reads TRBD1 or TRBD2 (6 bases each). In germline, CDR1 is LNHDA, CDR2 SQIVND (reference sequence). V was clipped by 7 bases and J by 8 bases, with 21 bases between them. The CDR3 has 14 residues. CDR3 sequence reads: CASTPGGPTLKQYF. The CDR3 bases are TGTGCCAGTACCCCCGGGGGCCCTACCTTAAAGCAGTACTTC.

The rearrangement uses TRBV5-1 and TRBJ2-3; D might be TRBD1 (7 bases). The germline V and J ends were trimmed by 4 bases and 2 bases, with 14 bases remaining between them. The CDR3 has 15 residues. Germline V gives CDR1 SGHRS, CDR2 YFSETQ. DNA for the CDR3: TGCGCCAGCAGCGGGCGGGACAGCGCCACAGATACGCAGTATTTT. Amino acids: CASSGRDSATDTQYF.

This sequence joins TRBV5-1 and TRBJ2-7; 8 positions agree with TRBD1. CDR3 size: 15 residues. Trimming cost V 10 bases and J 5 bases; bases outside gene matches: 17. Germline CDR1 reads SGHRS; CDR2 reads YFSETQ. CDR3 in DNA: TGCGCCGGCACCCTGCAGGGGGCGTCAAGGGACGAGCAGTACTTC. Its protein is CAGTLQGASRDEQYF.

The CDR3 region is CASSYTGLAASTDTQYF. The CDR3, as DNA: TGTGCCAGTAGCTATACGGGACTAGCGGCTAGCACAGATACGCAGTATTTT. The chain combines TRBV19 with TRBJ2-3; TRBD2 aligns across 11 bases. The CDR3 length is 17 residues. Germline V gene data show CDR1 as LNHDA and CDR2 as SQIVND (reference sequence). V lost 6 bases and J lost 0; bases outside the gene matches: 8.

The V gene is TRBV6-1, the J gene TRBJ2-3; tentative D call: TRBD1 (5 bases). V was trimmed by 7 bases and J by 2 bases, leaving 16 bases between them. The CDR3 is made up of 15 amino acids. Germline V CDR1 and CDR2: MNHNS, SASEGT. In DNA, the CDR3 is TGTGCCAGCAATGTTCTCCAGGGAACCACAGATACGCAGTATTTT. It encodes CASNVLQGTTDTQYF.

This clone was seen only a few times. V gene TRBV11-3 combines with J gene TRBJ2-1; 10 bases are shared with TRBD2. This CDR3 has 16 residues. From germline, CDR1 is SGHNT and CDR2 YENEEA. V lost 1 base and J lost 6; bases outside the gene matches: 6. In DNA form, the CDR3 reads TGTGCCAGCAGCTTAGGAGACAGCGGGGGGGCCAATGAGCAGTTCTTC. Translated: CASSLGDSGGANEQFF.

CDR3: CASSYSSPTGEQYF. The CDR3, as DNA: TGTGCCAGCAGTTACTCGAGCCCGACAGGGGAGCAGTACTTC. This chain connects TRBV6-5 to TRBJ2-7, with 7 nucleotides matching TRBD1. V dropped 0 bases and J dropped 7; count of bases not matched to a gene: 6. The CDR3 is 14 amino acids. The germline gives CDR1 MNHEY, CDR2 SVGAGI.

The chain recombines TRBV28 with TRBJ2-7; no clear D. The CDR3 is 11 residues long. Germline V lookup: CDR1 MDHEN, CDR2 SYDVKM. The ends were cut back, 8 bases at V and 0 bases at J, with 5 bases in the middle. CDR3 in DNA: TGTGCCAGCGGCCACTCCTACGAGCAGTACTTC. As protein: CASGHSYEQYF. Full variable domain (outside the CDR3, taken from reference TRBV28 and TRBJ2-7): DVKVTQSSRYLVKRTGEKVFLECVQDMDHENMFWYRQDPGLGLRLIYFSYDVKMKEKGDIPEGYSVSREKKERFSLILESASTNQTSMYLCASGHSYEQYFGPGTRLTVT.

The rearrangement uses TRBV27 and TRBJ2-3; D may be TRBD1 (5 bases). CDR1 and CDR2 (germline): MNHEY, SMNVEV (reference sequence). V gave up 6 bases and J gave up 2 bases, with 9 bases separating them. This CDR3 contains 13 residues. CDR3 bases: TGTGCCAGCAGGGGCAGGGACACAGATACGCAGTATTTT. It encodes CASRGRDTDTQYF.

The chain recombines TRBV7-2 with TRBJ1-2; tentative D call: TRBD1 (5 bases). The germline gives CDR1 SGHTA, CDR2 FQGNSA. This CDR3 spans 12 amino acids. Trimming pared 1 base from V and 8 bases from J, leaving 8 bases between. The CDR3 loop is CASSLVGEGYTF. The CDR3 DNA reads TGTGCCAGCAGCTTAGTGGGGGAGGGCTACACCTTC. The full variable domain, rest sourced from reference TRBV7-2 and TRBJ1-2, is GAGVSQSPSNKVTEKGKDVELRCDPISGHTALYWYRQSLGQGLEFLIYFQGNSAPDKSGLPSDRFSAERTGGSVSTLTIQRTQQEDSAVYLCASSLVGEGYTFGSGTRLTVV.

The chain has TRBV9 and TRBJ2-7; D is unclear. The germline V and J ends were trimmed by 0 bases and 0 bases, with 4 bases remaining between them. Germline V gene data show CDR1 as SGDLS and CDR2 as YYNGEE. This CDR3 contains 13 residues. The CDR3 coding sequence is TGTGCCAGCAGCGTAGGGGTCTCCTACGAGCAGTACTTC. Encoded protein: CASSVGVSYEQYF. Full variable domain (outside the CDR3, taken from reference TRBV9 and TRBJ2-7): DSGVTQTPKHLITATGQRVTLRCSPRSGDLSVYWYQQSLDQGLQFLIQYYNGEERAKGNILERFSAQQFPDLHSELNLSSLELGDSALYFCASSVGVSYEQYFGPGTRLTVT.

This clone was picked up a small number of times. The chain has TRBV19 and TRBJ1-2; D gene uncertain. Trimming stripped 3 bases from V and 0 bases from J, with 8 bases between. The germline gives CDR1 LNHDA, CDR2 SQIVND (reference sequence). The CDR3 is made up of 14 amino acids. CDR3 region: CASSISVTNYGYTF. In DNA, the CDR3 is TGTGCCAGTAGTATTTCAGTTACTAACTATGGCTACACCTTC.

This clone was recorded a few times. V is TRBV11-2 and J is TRBJ1-6, with D maybe TRBD1 (5 bases). Germline V gene sequence: CDR1 SGHAT, CDR2 FQNNGV. V shed 1 base and J shed 11 bases, with 9 bases lying between them. This CDR3 has 13 residues. CDR3 sequence (DNA): TGTGCCAGCAGCTTAGCGCGGGGGGCACCCCTCCACTTT. Protein sequence: CASSLARGAPLHF. Based on the CDR3 plus reference TRBV11-2 and TRBJ1-6, the full variable domain is EAGVAQSPRYKIIEKRQSVAFWCNPISGHATLYWYQQILGQGPKLLIQFQNNGVVDDSQLPKDRFSAERLKGVDSTLKIQPAKLEDSAVYLCASSLARGAPLHFGNGTRLTVT.

The chain is built from TRBV5-1 and TRBJ2-1; D call uncertain. This CDR3 has 12 amino acids. Between the trimmed V and J ends, which lost 5 bases and 4 bases, there was a span of 7 bases. The germline gives CDR1 SGHRS, CDR2 YFSETQ. The CDR3 sequence: CASSQAYNEQFF. For the CDR3, the DNA is TGCGCCAGCAGTCAGGCTTACAATGAGCAGTTCTTC.